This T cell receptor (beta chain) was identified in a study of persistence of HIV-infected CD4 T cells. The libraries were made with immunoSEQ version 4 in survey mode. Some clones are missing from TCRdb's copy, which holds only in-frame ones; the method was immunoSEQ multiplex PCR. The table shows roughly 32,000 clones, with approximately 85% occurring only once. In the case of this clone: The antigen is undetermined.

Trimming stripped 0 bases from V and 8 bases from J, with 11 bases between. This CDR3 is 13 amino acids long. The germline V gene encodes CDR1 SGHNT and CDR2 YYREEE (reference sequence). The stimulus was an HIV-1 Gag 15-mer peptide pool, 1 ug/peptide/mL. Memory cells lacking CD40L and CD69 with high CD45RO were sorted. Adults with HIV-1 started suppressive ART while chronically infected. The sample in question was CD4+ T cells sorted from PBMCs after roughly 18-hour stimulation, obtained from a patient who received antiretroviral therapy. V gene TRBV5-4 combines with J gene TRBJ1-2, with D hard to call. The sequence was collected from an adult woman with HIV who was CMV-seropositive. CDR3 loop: CASSLVEGRGYTF. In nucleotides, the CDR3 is TGTGCCAGCAGCTTGGTAGAAGGACGCGGCTACACCTTC.